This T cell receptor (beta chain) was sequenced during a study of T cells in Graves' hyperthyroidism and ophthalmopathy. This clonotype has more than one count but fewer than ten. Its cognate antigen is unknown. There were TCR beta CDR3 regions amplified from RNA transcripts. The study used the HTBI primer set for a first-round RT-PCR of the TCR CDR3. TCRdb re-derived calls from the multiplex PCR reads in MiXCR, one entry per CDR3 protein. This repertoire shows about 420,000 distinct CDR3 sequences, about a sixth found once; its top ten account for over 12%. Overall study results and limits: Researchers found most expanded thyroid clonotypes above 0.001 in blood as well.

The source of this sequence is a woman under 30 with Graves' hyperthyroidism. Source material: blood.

This CDR3 reads CSARVGFDNQPQHF. The CDR3 nucleotides are TGCAGTGCTAGAGTGGGGTTTGACAATCAGCCCCAGCATTTT. The chain uses TRBV20-1 and TRBJ1-5; D gene uncertain. The V end was cut by 1 base, the J end by 3 bases, with 10 bases between. Germline V gene data show CDR1 as DFQATT and CDR2 as SNEGSKA (reference sequence). This CDR3 spans 14 amino acids.